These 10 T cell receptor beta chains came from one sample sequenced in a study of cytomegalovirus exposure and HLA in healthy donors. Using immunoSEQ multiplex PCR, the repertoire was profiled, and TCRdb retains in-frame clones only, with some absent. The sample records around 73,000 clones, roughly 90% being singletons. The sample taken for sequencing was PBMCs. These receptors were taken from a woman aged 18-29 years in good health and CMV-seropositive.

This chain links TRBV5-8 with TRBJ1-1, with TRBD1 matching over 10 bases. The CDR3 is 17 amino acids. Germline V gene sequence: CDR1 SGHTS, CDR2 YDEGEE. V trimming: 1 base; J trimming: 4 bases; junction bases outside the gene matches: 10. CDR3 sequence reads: CASSLSPQTGGVTEAFF. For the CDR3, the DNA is TGTGCCAGCAGCTTGAGTCCCCAGACAGGGGGCGTCACTGAAGCTTTCTTT.

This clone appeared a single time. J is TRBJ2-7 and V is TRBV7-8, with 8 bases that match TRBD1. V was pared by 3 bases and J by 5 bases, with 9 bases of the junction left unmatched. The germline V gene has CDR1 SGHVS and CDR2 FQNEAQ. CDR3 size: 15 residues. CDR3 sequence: CASSFSGQGSHEQYF. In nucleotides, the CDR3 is TGTGCCAGCAGCTTCTCCGGACAGGGTAGCCACGAGCAGTACTTC.

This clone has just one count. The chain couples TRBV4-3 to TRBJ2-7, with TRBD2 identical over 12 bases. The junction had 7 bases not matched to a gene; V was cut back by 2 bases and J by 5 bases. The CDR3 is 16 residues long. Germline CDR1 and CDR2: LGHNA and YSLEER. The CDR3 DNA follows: TGCGCCAGCAGCCAATCCAGACTAGCGGGGGAGAACGAGCAGTACTTC. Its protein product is CASSQSRLAGENEQYF.

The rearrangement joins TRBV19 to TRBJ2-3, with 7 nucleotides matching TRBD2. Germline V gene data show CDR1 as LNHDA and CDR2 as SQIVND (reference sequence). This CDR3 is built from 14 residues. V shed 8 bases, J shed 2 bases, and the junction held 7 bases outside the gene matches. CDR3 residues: CASGGGEVTDTQYF. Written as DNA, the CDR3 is TGTGCCAGTGGGGGGGGAGAAGTCACAGATACGCAGTATTTT. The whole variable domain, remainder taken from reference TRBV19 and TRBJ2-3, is DGGITQSPKYLFRKEGQNVTLSCEQNLNHDAMYWYRQDPGQGLRLIYYSQIVNDFQKGDIAEGYSVSREKKESFPLTVTSAQKNPTAFYLCASGGGEVTDTQYFGPGTRLTVL.

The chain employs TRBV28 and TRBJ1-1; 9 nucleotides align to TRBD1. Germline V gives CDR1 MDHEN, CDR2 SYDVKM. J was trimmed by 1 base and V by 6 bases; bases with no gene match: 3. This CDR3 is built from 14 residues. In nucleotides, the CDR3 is TGTGCCAGCAGGGGGACAGGGAGGAACACTGAAGCTTTCTTT. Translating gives CASRGTGRNTEAFF.

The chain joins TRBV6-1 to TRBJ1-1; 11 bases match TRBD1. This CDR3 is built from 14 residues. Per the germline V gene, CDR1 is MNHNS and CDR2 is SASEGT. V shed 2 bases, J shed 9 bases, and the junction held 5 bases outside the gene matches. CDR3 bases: TGTGCCAGCAGTGAACTGGGACAGGGGGTTAAAGCTTTCTTT. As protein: CASSELGQGVKAFF.

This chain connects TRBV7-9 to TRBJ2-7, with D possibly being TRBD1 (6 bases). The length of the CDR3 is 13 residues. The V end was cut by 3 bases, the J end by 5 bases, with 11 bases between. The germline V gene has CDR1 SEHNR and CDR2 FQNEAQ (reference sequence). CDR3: CASSFGTIHEQYF. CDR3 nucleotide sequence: TGTGCCAGCAGCTTCGGGACAATCCACGAGCAGTACTTC.

In DNA form, the CDR3 reads TGCGCCAGCAGCCAAGTAGTCGGACAGCTCTATGGCTACACCTTC. Amino acids: CASSQVVGQLYGYTF. The chain recombines TRBV4-1 with TRBJ1-2; a weak D match, TRBD1 (6 bases). Germline CDR1 reads MGHRA; CDR2 reads YSYEKL. This CDR3 contains 15 residues. V was trimmed by 1 base and J by 4 bases, leaving 13 bases between them.

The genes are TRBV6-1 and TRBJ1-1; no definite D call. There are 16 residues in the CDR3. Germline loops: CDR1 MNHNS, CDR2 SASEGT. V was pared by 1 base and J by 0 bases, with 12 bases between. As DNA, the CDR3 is TGTGCCAGCAGTGAAGGAGGAGGCAGCCTGAACACTGAAGCTTTCTTT. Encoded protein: CASSEGGGSLNTEAFF.

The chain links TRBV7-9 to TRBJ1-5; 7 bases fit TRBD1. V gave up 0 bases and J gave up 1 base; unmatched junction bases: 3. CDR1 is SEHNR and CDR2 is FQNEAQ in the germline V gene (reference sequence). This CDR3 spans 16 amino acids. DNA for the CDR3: TGTGCCAGCAGCTTAGCGACAGGGATAAGCAATCAGCCCCAGCATTTT. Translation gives CASSLATGISNQPQHF.